The 24 T cell receptor beta chains below come from one sample, sequenced in a study of glioma-infiltrating T cells after dendritic cell vaccination. Only in-frame clones appear in the TCRdb table, and some are missing; sequencing was by immunoSEQ multiplex PCR. The sample records 85,000 or so clones, 85% being singletons. The time point was: after dendritic cell vaccination, including at tumor progression/relapse. This material consisted of blood, taken after dendritic cell vaccination. The receptors originated from a human donor with glioblastoma.

This chain links TRBV5-1 with TRBJ2-3; D might be TRBD2 (6 bases). Trimming left V 4 bases short and J 3 bases short, with 9 bases between. Germline V lookup: CDR1 SGHRS, CDR2 YFSETQ. The CDR3 loop spans 13 amino acids. Written as DNA, the CDR3 is TGCGCCAGCAGCACGGGACTTACAGATACGCAGTATTTT. Protein: CASSTGLTDTQYF.

The CDR3 loop reads CASSALADTDTQYF. CDR3 in DNA: TGTGCCAGCAGCGCCCTAGCGGACACAGATACGCAGTATTTT. This chain connects TRBV7-2 to TRBJ2-3, with 7 bases lining up with TRBD2. CDR3 size: 14 residues. The J segment lost 2 bases and the V segment lost 5 bases, leaving 4 bases of the junction unmatched. Germline CDR1 is SGHTA and CDR2 is FQGNSA. Full variable domain (outside the CDR3, taken from reference TRBV7-2 and TRBJ2-3): GAGVSQSPSNKVTEKGKDVELRCDPISGHTALYWYRQSLGQGLEFLIYFQGNSAPDKSGLPSDRFSAERTGGSVSTLTIQRTQQEDSAVYLCASSALADTDTQYFGPGTRLTVL.

The chain has TRBV27 and TRBJ2-1; possibly TRBD2 for D (5 bases). Germline loops: CDR1 MNHEY, CDR2 SMNVEV (reference sequence). This CDR3 contains 14 residues. V lost 2 bases and J 6 bases, leaving 11 bases between the germline ends. The CDR3 spells CASSLPRSGNEQFF. In DNA, the CDR3 is TGTGCCAGCAGTTTACCCAGGAGCGGCAATGAGCAGTTCTTC.

The chain employs TRBV7-6 and TRBJ2-5; 8 nucleotides agree with TRBD1. Germline V gene lookup returns CDR1 SGHVS and CDR2 FNYEAQ. This CDR3 contains 15 residues. The J segment lost 4 bases and the V segment lost 5 bases, leaving 9 bases of the junction unmatched. The CDR3 sequence is CASSPYQGAGETQYF. DNA for the CDR3: TGTGCCAGCAGCCCCTATCAGGGGGCTGGAGAGACCCAGTACTTC.

V is TRBV28 and J is TRBJ1-2; a weak D match, TRBD1 (5 bases). Between the trimmed V and J ends, which lost 5 bases and 5 bases, there was a span of 9 bases. Germline values: CDR1 MDHEN, CDR2 SYDVKM. The CDR3 totals 12 residues. DNA of the CDR3: TGTGCCAGCAGTAACAGGTTTTATGGCTACACCTTC. As protein: CASSNRFYGYTF.

This chain links TRBV2 with TRBJ1-1, with D unresolved. Trimming took 1 base from V and 4 from J, leaving 7 bases between them. Germline V gene lookup returns CDR1 SNHLY and CDR2 FYNNEI. This CDR3 spans 13 amino acids. The CDR3 nucleotides read TGTGCCAGCAGTGAAGATTTCTCCACTGAAGCTTTCTTT. Its protein product is CASSEDFSTEAFF. Full variable domain (remainder filled in from reference TRBV2 and TRBJ1-1): EPEVTQTPSHQVTQMGQEVILRCVPISNHLYFYWYRQILGQKVEFLVSFYNNEISEKSEIFDDQFSVERPDGSNFTLKIRSTKLEDSAMYFCASSEDFSTEAFFGQGTRLTVV.

The chain has TRBV14 and TRBJ2-5, with 8 bases aligning to TRBD1. The length of the CDR3 is 16 residues. V shed 2 bases, J shed 3 bases, and the junction held 8 bases outside the gene matches. Per germline, CDR1 SGHDN and CDR2 FVKESK. This chain's CDR3 is CASSQLISGGKETQYF. The CDR3 coding sequence is TGTGCCAGCAGCCAATTAATCTCAGGGGGCAAAGAGACCCAGTACTTC.

This clone is a singleton in its sample. The rearrangement links TRBV25-1 to TRBJ1-3; D is uncertain. The CDR3 contains 14 residues. The germline V gene has CDR1 MGHDK and CDR2 SYGVNS. V was pared by 3 bases and J by 1 base, with 7 bases between. The CDR3 spells CASSESHSGNTIYF. The CDR3 DNA sequence: TGTGCCAGCAGTGAGTCACATTCTGGAAACACCATATATTTT.

J is TRBJ1-3 and V is TRBV7-9; D gene ambiguous. Trimming took 6 bases from V and 0 from J, leaving 9 bases between them. Germline CDR1 is SEHNR and CDR2 is FQNEAQ (reference sequence). This CDR3 is 14 amino acids long. CDR3: CASRSDRSGNTIYF. In DNA form, the CDR3 reads TGTGCCAGCAGATCAGATCGCTCTGGAAACACCATATATTTT.

The genes are TRBV11-2 and TRBJ2-5, with TRBD2 matching 9 bases. The J call may be mistaken, given a closer DNA end match to TRBJ2-7. The CDR3 sequence is 15 residues long. Germline V gives CDR1 SGHAT, CDR2 FQNNGV. CDR3 nucleotide sequence: TGTGCCAGCAGCTTCCAAGCGGGAGGCGCATACGAGCAGTACTTC. Translated, it gives CASSFQAGGAYEQYF.

The chain employs TRBV9 and TRBJ2-7, with D maybe TRBD2 (7 bases). The germline CDR1 and CDR2 sequences are SGDLS and YYNGEE. The V end lost 0 bases, the J end lost 4 bases, and 14 bases lay between the germline ends. The CDR3 contains 15 residues. The CDR3 bases are TGTGCCAGCAGCGTAGGGGTCGGGGGGCCTTACGAGCAGTACTTC. It specifies CASSVGVGGPYEQYF.

This clone was picked up a small number of times. This chain connects TRBV14 to TRBJ2-7, with 8 bases matching TRBD2. CDR3 length: 16 residues. Germline V gene data show CDR1 as SGHDN and CDR2 as FVKESK. J gave up 2 bases and V 2 bases, and 8 bases lay outside the gene matches. CDR3 residues: CASSQRAGGRTYEQYF. In nucleotides, the CDR3 is TGTGCCAGCAGCCAAAGGGCGGGGGGCCGAACCTACGAGCAGTACTTC.

For this clone: Other DNA sequences in the same sample also yield this CDR3. The chain carries TRBV11-2 and TRBJ2-1, with unresolved D. Looked up from germline, CDR1 is SGHAT and CDR2 is FQNNGV. There are 14 residues in the CDR3. The V and J ends lost 1 base and 2 bases respectively, with 6 bases between them. In nucleotides, the CDR3 is TGTGCCAGCAGCTTAGGAGGAACCTACAATGAGCAGTTCTTC. Amino acids: CASSLGGTYNEQFF.

The CDR3 reads CASSSRRWGLARRREQETQYF. CDR3 sequence (DNA): TGCGCCAGCAGCTCTCGCCGTTGGGGACTAGCGCGACGGAGGGAGCAAGAGACCCAGTACTTC. The rearrangement uses TRBV5-1 and TRBJ2-5, with TRBD2 matching over 10 bases. The junction had 22 bases not matched to a gene; V was cut back by 3 bases and J by 2 bases. The germline CDR1 and CDR2 sequences are SGHRS and YFSETQ. The CDR3 totals 21 residues.

The chain employs TRBV2 and TRBJ2-7, with 9 positions matching TRBD1. The CDR3 consists of 15 residues. With 6 bases clipped from V and 3 bases from J, the junction kept 9 bases outside the gene matches. From germline, CDR1 is SNHLY and CDR2 FYNNEI. The CDR3 spells CASRGTGPGFYEQYF. CDR3 sequence (DNA): TGTGCCAGCAGGGGGACAGGGCCGGGATTCTACGAGCAGTACTTC.

V gene TRBV28 combines with J gene TRBJ2-7; TRBD1 matches 11 bases. Unmatched junction bases numbered 5, after V lost 4 bases and J lost 6 bases. The V gene's germline CDR1 is MDHEN and CDR2 SYDVKM. The CDR3 is 14 residues long. CDR3 sequence reads: CASSSPGQGGEQYF. The CDR3 DNA reads TGTGCCAGCAGTTCGCCGGGACAGGGGGGCGAGCAGTACTTC.

A word on this clone: Additional DNA sequences in this sample encode the identical CDR3. The rearrangement joins TRBV6-1 to TRBJ2-7; the match to TRBD1 covers 9 bases. The CDR3 spans 15 residues. Germline assignment: CDR1 MNHNS and CDR2 SASEGT. With 3 bases clipped from V and 4 bases from J, the junction kept 7 bases outside the gene matches. Here the CDR3 DNA reads TGTGCCAGCAGTGAGCCCCCCGGACAGGGGTACGAGCAGTACTTC. This translates into CASSEPPGQGYEQYF.

This clone was counted a few times. V and J are TRBV4-3 and TRBJ2-6; D uncertain. Germline CDR1 and CDR2: LGHNA and YSLEER. Trimming cost V 0 bases and J 0 bases, with 6 bases left between them. This CDR3 is built from 16 residues. CDR3 loop: CASSQEPDSGANVLTF. CDR3 nucleotide sequence: TGCGCCAGCAGCCAAGAGCCAGACTCTGGGGCCAACGTCCTGACTTTC.

This sequence joins TRBV29-1 and TRBJ1-2; D is perhaps TRBD1 (6 bases). V dropped 2 bases and J dropped 8 bases, with 12 bases sitting between them. Germline V gene sequence: CDR1 SQVTM, CDR2 ANQGSEA. CDR3 length: 12 amino acids. CDR3 residues: CSVERDTRGYTF. CDR3 coding DNA: TGCAGCGTTGAAAGGGACACCCGGGGCTACACCTTC.

The genes are TRBV10-3 and TRBJ2-3; no definite D call. Trimming removed 3 bases at V and 4 bases at J, with 8 bases between. CDR3 length equals 13 residues. Germline-derived CDR1 and CDR2 are ENHRY and SYGVKD. The CDR3 reads CAISEPGPDTQYF. The CDR3 region has the DNA TGTGCCATCAGTGAACCAGGCCCAGATACGCAGTATTTT.

The V and J genes are TRBV5-5 and TRBJ2-1; D is perhaps TRBD2 (6 bases). Per the germline V gene, CDR1 is SGHKS and CDR2 is YYEKEE (reference sequence). Trimming removed 0 bases at V and 2 bases at J, with 15 bases between. CDR3 length: 17 residues. The CDR3 coding sequence is TGTGCCAGCAGCTTGGCCCCTAGCGCCACTCCCTACAATGAGCAGTTCTTC. It translates to CASSLAPSATPYNEQFF.

The DNA of the CDR3 is TGTGCCAGCAGCGCCGGGACAGGGGGCGGTCAGCCCCAGCATTTT. It encodes CASSAGTGGGQPQHF. The V call is TRBV9, the J call TRBJ1-5, with 12 bases identical to TRBD1. This CDR3 region has 15 residues. Germline loops: CDR1 SGDLS, CDR2 YYNGEE. V shed 3 bases and J 6 bases; nucleotides not matched to a gene: 4.

This chain uses TRBV2 with TRBJ2-3; 7 bases are a match to TRBD2. The CDR3 consists of 16 residues. CDR1 is SNHLY and CDR2 is FYNNEI in the germline V gene. After removal of 0 bases from V and 0 bases from J, the junction contained 3 bases not matched to a gene. The CDR3 sequence: CASSEAGSGSTDTQYF. The CDR3 coding sequence is TGTGCCAGCAGTGAAGCGGGTAGCGGGAGCACAGATACGCAGTATTTT.

This clone was counted once. The genes are TRBV29-1 and TRBJ2-5, with 10 bases lining up with TRBD2. Gene TRBJ2-7 matches the end of the DNA better, so the J call may be wrong. The CDR3 runs to 14 residues. Germline CDR1 SQVTM, CDR2 ANQGSEA. The CDR3 loop is CSVERLAGVYEQYF. The CDR3 DNA reads TGCAGCGTTGAACGCCTAGCGGGAGTCTACGAGCAGTACTTC.